Following are 5 T cell receptor beta chains from one sample sequenced in a study of shared clonotypes between healthy human individuals. Measured with immunoSEQ multiplex PCR; TCRdb has only the in-frame clones, and not every one. The table lists just over 2,000,000 clones, 90% to 95% of them singletons. The sequenced sample was naive CD4+ T cells sorted from blood. Subset given: CD45RA+ positively selected. Receptors were obtained from a man between 18 and 29 years old in good health.

This chain connects TRBV5-1 to TRBJ2-5; D is possibly TRBD2 (5 bases). This CDR3 has 12 amino acids. Trimming removed 6 bases from V and 4 bases from J, with 10 bases in between. The germline V gene has CDR1 SGHRS and CDR2 YFSETQ. This CDR3 reads CASIGVGETQYF. The CDR3 DNA sequence: TGCGCCAGCATCGGGGTCGGAGAGACCCAGTACTTC.

This chain links TRBV29-1 with TRBJ2-5; the D is unclear. Germline V lookup: CDR1 SQVTM, CDR2 ANQGSEA. There are 12 residues in the CDR3. The V end lost 7 bases, the J end lost 4 bases, and 13 bases lay between the germline ends. CDR3 protein: CSGESARETQYF. The CDR3 DNA sequence: TGCAGCGGCGAATCAGCAAGAGAGACCCAGTACTTC.

The CDR3 DNA reads TGCGCCAGCAGCTTGGCTAGCGGGGAAACCTACGAGCAGTACTTC. Translating gives CASSLASGETYEQYF. The rearrangement uses TRBV5-1 and TRBJ2-7; 9 bases map to TRBD2. Trimming took 0 bases from V and 2 from J; bases not matched to a gene: 3. Per germline, CDR1 SGHRS and CDR2 YFSETQ. The CDR3 runs to 15 residues.

The count of this clone is one. This chain uses TRBV28 with TRBJ1-2; D unresolved. V lost 3 bases, J lost 8 bases, and 16 bases lay in between. The CDR3 length is 14 residues. The V gene's germline CDR1 is MDHEN and CDR2 SYDVKM. The CDR3 region has the DNA TGTGCCAGCAGTTTGGCTATCCCCCCGGGGGGCTACACCTTC. Amino acid sequence: CASSLAIPPGGYTF.

CDR3 protein: CASSEDNSGASYNEQFF. CDR3 DNA: TGTGCCAGCAGTGAAGATAATAGCGGGGCCTCCTACAATGAGCAGTTCTTC. The V gene is TRBV6-1, the J gene TRBJ2-1, with TRBD2 matching 8 bases. V gave up 1 base and J gave up 0 bases; unmatched junction bases: 5. The CDR3 consists of 17 residues. The germline CDR1 and CDR2 sequences are MNHNS and SASEGT.